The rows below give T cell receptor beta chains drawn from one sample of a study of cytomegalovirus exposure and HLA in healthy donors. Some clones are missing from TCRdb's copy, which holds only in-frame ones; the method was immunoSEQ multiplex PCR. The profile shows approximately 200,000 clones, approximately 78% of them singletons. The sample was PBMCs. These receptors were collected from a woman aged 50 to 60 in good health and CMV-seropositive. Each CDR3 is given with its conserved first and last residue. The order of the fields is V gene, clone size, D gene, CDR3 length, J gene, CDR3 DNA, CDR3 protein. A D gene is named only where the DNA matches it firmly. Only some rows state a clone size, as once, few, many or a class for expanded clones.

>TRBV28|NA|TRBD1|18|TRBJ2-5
TGTGCCAGCAGTCCCTGGGACAGTCAGAAGGGGTTTCAGGAGACCCAGTACTTC
CASSPWDSQKGFQETQYF
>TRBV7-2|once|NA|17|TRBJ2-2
TGTGCCAGCAGCCATACGGCTTACGGAGTCAACACCGGGGAGCTGTTTTTT
CASSHTAYGVNTGELFF
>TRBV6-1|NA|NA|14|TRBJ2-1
TGTGCCAGCACCACCGCCATAACTTTTGGTGAGCAGTTCTTC
CASTTAITFGEQFF
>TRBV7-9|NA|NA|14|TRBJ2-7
TGTGCCAGCCGGCTTGATACTAGCTCCTACGAGCAGTACTTC
CASRLDTSSYEQYF
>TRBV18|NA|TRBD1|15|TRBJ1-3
TGTGCCAGCTCAGGGGACAGTACCTCTGGAAACACCATATATTTT
CASSGDSTSGNTIYF
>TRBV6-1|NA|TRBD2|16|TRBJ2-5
TGTGCCAGCAGTGAGGGGAGGGGCGGAACGGGGGAGACCCAGTACTTC
CASSEGRGGTGETQYF
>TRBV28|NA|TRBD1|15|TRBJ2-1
TGTGCCAGCAGCCTCCGGGACAGATACTACAATGAGCAGTTCTTC
CASSLRDRYYNEQFF
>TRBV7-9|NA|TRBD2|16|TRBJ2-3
TGTGCCAGCAGCCCCGGGACTAGTTATTCGTCAGATACGCAGTATTTT
CASSPGTSYSSDTQYF
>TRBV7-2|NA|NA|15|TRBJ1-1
TGTGCCAGCAGCTTAGCGGGGACACAGAACACTGAAGCTTTCTTT
CASSLAGTQNTEAFF
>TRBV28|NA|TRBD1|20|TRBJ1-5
TGTGCCAGCAGTTTATTTTATCCAGGGGGGCCTAACCCTAGCAATCAGCCCCAGCATTTT
CASSLFYPGGPNPSNQPQHF
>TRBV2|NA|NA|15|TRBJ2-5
TGTGCCAGCAGATCAAGCTTGGGGGCGCGGGAGACCCAGTACTTC
CASRSSLGARETQYF
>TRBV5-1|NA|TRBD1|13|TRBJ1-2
TGCGCCAGCAGCAGGGGACAGGGCGGTGGCTACACCTTC
CASSRGQGGGYTF
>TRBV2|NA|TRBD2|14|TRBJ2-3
TGTGCCAGCATTCCCGGGACTAACACAGATACGCAGTATTTT
CASIPGTNTDTQYF
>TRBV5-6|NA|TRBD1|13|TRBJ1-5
TGTGCCAGCAGTGGCAGGGGGTTTCAGCCCCAGCATTTT
CASSGRGFQPQHF
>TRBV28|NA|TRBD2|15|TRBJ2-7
TGTGCCAGCAGTGCCGGGACTAGCGGGAGCTACGAGCAGTACTTC
CASSAGTSGSYEQYF
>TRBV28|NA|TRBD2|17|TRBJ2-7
TGTGCCAGCAGTTTAGCAAGGTCTAGCGGGGGGGCCTCAAAGCAGTACTTC
CASSLARSSGGASKQYF
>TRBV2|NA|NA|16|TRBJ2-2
TGTGCCAGCAGCCCCCGGGCGGGGTCGAACACCGGGGAGCTGTTTTTT
CASSPRAGSNTGELFF
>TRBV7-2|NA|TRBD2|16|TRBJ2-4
TGTGCCAGCAGCTTAAGTGCGGGGGAGGCCAAAAACATTCAGTACTTC
CASSLSAGEAKNIQYF
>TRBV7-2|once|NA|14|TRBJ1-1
TGTGCCAGCAGCTTAGGGCCAGAGAACACTGAAGCTTTCTTT
CASSLGPENTEAFF
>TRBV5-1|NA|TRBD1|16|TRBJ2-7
TGCGCCAGCAGCTACCCGACAGGGGGTCAGGGCTACGAGCAGTACTTC
CASSYPTGGQGYEQYF
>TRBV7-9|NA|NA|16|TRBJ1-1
TGTGCCAGCAGCCCAACGGGGGGCGTGAAGGACACTGAAGCTTTCTTT
CASSPTGGVKDTEAFF
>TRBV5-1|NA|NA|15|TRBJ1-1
TGCGCCAGCAGGGGCGACAGGACCGAAAACACTGAAGCTTTCTTT
CASRGDRTENTEAFF
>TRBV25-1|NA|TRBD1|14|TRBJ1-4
TGTGCCAGCAGTGGACAGGGCCGAGTCGAAAAACTGTTTTTT
CASSGQGRVEKLFF
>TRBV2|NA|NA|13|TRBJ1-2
TGTGCCAGCCTGACAAACCGGGACTCGGGCTACACCTTC
CASLTNRDSGYTF
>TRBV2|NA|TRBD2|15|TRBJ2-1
TGTGCCAGCAGACAACTAGCGGTCCAGGGGAATGAGCAGTTCTTC
CASRQLAVQGNEQFF
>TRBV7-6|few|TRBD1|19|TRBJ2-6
TGTGCCAGCAGCTCAGGGGACAGGGGAGGGTCCTCTGGGGCCAACGTCCTGACTTTC
CASSSGDRGGSSGANVLTF
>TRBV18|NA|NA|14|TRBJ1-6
TGTGCCAGCTCACCTACGGGGGGCAATTCACCCCTCCACTTT
CASSPTGGNSPLHF
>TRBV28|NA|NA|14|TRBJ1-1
TGTGCCAGCAGTAGTCCGGGGGTTAACACTGAAGCTTTCTTT
CASSSPGVNTEAFF
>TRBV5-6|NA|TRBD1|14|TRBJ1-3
TGTGCCAGCAGCCTCAGGGGGCCTAGAAACACCATATATTTT
CASSLRGPRNTIYF
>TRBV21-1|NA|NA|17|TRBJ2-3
TGTGCCAGCAGCAAAGCCCACAGCGGGCACCCCACAGATACGCAGTATTTT
CASSKAHSGHPTDTQYF
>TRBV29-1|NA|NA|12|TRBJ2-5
TGCAGCGTTGAAACGGCGGAAGAGACCCAGTACTTC
CSVETAEETQYF
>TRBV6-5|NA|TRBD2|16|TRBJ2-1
TGTGCCAGCAGTTCCTCACTAGCGGGAGCCTACAATGAGCAGTTCTTC
CASSSSLAGAYNEQFF
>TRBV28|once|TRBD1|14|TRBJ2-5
TGTGCCAGCAGTCAGGGACAGGGACAAGAGACCCAGTACTTC
CASSQGQGQETQYF
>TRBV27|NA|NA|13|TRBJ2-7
TGTGCCAGCAGTTTTGGGCTCGGCTACGAGCAGTACTTC
CASSFGLGYEQYF
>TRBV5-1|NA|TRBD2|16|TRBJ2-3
TGCGCCAGCAGCTTGGGTCTAGCGGGGGAGGTGGATACGCAGTATTTT
CASSLGLAGEVDTQYF
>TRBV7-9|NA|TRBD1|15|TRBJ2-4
TGTTCCAGCAGCTTAGCATGGACAGGAAAAAACATTCAGTACTTC
CSSSLAWTGKNIQYF
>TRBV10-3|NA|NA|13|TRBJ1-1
TGTGCCATCAGTGGAACAGTCAACACTGAAGCTTTCTTT
CAISGTVNTEAFF
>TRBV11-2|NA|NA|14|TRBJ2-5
TGTGCCAGCAGTCGGGACACCGTGGTGGAGACCCAGTACTTC
CASSRDTVVETQYF
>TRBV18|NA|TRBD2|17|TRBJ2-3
TGTGCCAGCTCACCACCGCGAGCGGGAGGGCCTACAGATACGCAGTATTTT
CASSPPRAGGPTDTQYF
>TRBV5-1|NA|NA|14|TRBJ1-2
TGCGCCAGCAGCTTGGGCCACCCCGGGGATGGCTACACCTTC
CASSLGHPGDGYTF
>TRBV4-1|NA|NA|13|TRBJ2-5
TGCGCCAGCAGCCAAATCGGGGATAGGACCCAGTACTTC
CASSQIGDRTQYF
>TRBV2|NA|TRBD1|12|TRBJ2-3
TGTGCCAGCAGCAACAGGGGGGATACGCAGTATTTT
CASSNRGDTQYF
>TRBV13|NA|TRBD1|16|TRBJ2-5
TGTGCCAGCAGCGTTGACTCACAGGGGGCCCGGGAGACCCAGTACTTC
CASSVDSQGARETQYF
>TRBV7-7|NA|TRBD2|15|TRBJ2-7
TGTGCCAGCAGCTCGGGACTAGCGGGAGTTAACGAGCAGTACTTC
CASSSGLAGVNEQYF